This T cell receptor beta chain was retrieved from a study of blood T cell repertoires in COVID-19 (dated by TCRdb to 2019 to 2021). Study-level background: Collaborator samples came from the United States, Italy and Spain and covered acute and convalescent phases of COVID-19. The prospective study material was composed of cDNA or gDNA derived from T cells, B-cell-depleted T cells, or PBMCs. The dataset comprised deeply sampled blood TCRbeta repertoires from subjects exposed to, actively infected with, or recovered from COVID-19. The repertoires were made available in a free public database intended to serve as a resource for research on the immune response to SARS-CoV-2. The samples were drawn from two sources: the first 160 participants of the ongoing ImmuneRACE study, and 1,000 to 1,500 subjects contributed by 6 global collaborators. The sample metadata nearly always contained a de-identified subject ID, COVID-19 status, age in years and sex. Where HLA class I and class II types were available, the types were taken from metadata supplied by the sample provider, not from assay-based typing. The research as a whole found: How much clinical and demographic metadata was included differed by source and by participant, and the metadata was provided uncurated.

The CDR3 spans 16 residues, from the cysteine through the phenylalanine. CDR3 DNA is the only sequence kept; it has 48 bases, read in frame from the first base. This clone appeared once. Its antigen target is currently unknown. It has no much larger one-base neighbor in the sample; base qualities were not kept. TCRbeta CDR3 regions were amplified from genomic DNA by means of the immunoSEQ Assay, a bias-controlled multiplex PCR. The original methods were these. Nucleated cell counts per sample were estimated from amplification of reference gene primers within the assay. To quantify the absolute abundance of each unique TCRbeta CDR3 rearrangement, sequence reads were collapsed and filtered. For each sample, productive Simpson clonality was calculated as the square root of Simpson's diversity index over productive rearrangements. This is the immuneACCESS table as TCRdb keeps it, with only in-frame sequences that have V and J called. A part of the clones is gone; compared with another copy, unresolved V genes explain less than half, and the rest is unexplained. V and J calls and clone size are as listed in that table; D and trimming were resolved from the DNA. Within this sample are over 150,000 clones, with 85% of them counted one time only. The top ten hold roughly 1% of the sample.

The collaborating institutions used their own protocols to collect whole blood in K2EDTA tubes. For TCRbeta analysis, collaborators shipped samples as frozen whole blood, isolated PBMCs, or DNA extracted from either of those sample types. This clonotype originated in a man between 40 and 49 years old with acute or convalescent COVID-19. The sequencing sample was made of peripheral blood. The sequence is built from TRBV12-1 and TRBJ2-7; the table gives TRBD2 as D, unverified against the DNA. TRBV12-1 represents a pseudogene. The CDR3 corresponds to CASSPRKRGSSYEQYF. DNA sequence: TGTGCCAGCAGCCCGAGAAAGCGGGGGAGCTCCTACGAGCAGTACTTC.